This TCR beta chain was recorded in a study of patients with pleural tuberculosis. This clonotype was detected many times. The CDR3 has 16 residues. V lost 6 bases, J lost 2 bases, and 19 bases lay in between. Germline-derived CDR1 and CDR2 are LNHDA and SQIVND (reference sequence). TCRdb redid the calling of the reads with MiXCR, one entry per CDR3 protein. The data contain 45,000 to 60,000 distinct CDR3 sequences, 6% to 8% of them singletons. The V gene is TRBV19, the J gene TRBJ1-1; D gene ambiguous. The sequence was obtained from a human donor with pleural tuberculosis. CDR3 in DNA: TGTGCCAGTAGGCTCAAGGGAGAACTATACAACACTGAAGCTTTCTTT. This gives the protein CASRLKGELYNTEAFF. Combining the CDR3 with reference TRBV19 and TRBJ1-1 gives the whole variable domain DGGITQSPKYLFRKEGQNVTLSCEQNLNHDAMYWYRQDPGQGLRLIYYSQIVNDFQKGDIAEGYSVSREKKESFPLTVTSAQKNPTAFYLCASRLKGELYNTEAFFGQGTRLTVV.